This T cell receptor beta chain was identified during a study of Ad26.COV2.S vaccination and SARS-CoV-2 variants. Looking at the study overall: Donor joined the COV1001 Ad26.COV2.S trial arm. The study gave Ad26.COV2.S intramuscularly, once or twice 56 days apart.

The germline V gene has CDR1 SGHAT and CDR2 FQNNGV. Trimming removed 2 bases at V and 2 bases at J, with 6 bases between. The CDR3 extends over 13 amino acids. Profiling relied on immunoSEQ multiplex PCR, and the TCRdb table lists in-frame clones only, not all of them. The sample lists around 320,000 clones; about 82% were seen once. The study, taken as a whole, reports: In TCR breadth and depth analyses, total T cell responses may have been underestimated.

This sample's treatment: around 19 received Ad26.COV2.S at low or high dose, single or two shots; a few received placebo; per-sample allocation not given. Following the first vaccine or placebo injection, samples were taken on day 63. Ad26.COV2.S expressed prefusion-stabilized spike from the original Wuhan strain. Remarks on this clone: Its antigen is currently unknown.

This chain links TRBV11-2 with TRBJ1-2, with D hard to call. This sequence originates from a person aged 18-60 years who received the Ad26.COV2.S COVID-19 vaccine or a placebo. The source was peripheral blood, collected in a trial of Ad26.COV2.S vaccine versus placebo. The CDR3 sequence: CASSLRENYGYTF. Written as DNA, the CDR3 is TGTGCCAGCAGCTTACGGGAGAACTATGGCTACACCTTC.